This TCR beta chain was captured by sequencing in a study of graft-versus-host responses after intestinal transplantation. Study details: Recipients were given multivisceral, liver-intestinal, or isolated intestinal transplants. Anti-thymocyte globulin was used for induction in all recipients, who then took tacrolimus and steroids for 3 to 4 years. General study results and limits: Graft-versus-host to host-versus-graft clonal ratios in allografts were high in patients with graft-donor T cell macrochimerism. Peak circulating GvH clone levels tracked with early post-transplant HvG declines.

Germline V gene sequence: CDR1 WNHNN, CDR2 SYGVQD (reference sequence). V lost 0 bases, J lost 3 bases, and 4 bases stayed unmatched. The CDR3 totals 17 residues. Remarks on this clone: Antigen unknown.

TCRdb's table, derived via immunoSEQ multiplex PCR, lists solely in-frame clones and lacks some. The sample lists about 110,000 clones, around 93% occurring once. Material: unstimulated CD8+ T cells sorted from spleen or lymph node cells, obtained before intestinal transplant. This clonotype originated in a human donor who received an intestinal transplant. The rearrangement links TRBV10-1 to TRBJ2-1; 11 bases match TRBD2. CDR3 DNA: TGCGCCAGCAGTGAGTCGACTAGCGGGGATTACTACAATGAGCAGTTCTTC. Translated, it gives CASSESTSGDYYNEQFF.